The 27 T cell receptor beta chains below were found in one sample sequenced in a study of blood T cell repertoires in COVID-19. Profiling relied on immunoSEQ multiplex PCR, and the TCRdb table lists in-frame clones only, not all of them. The table records under 300,000 clones, more than 85% of them present only once. Sequencing used peripheral blood. The receptors were sampled from a man younger than 30 with active or convalescent COVID-19.

The chain has TRBV29-1 and TRBJ1-6, with 10 positions matching TRBD1. This CDR3 is 14 amino acids long. CDR1 and CDR2 from the germline V gene are SQVTM and ANQGSEA. Trimming took 7 bases from V and 12 from J; bases not matched to a gene: 12. The CDR3 DNA sequence: TGCAGCGGCTCTGAAAGCGGGGACAGGGGACCCCTCCACTTT. This sequence encodes CSGSESGDRGPLHF. Full variable domain (rest looked up from reference TRBV29-1 and TRBJ1-6): SAVISQKPSRDICQRGTSLTIQCQVDSQVTMMFWYRQQPGQSLTLIATANQGSEATYESGFVIDKFPISRPNLTFSTLTVSNMSPEDSSIYLCSGSESGDRGPLHFGNGTRLTVT.

This sequence joins TRBV4-1 and TRBJ1-1; D remains ambiguous. The CDR3 extends over 15 amino acids. V was pared by 1 base and J by 0 bases, with 9 bases between. Germline CDR1 MGHRA, CDR2 YSYEKL. CDR3 DNA: TGCGCCAGCAGCCAAGGCCCTGCGATGAACACTGAAGCTTTCTTT. Translated: CASSQGPAMNTEAFF.

The rearrangement links TRBV12-3 or TRBV12-4 to TRBJ2-7, with D tentatively TRBD2 (6 bases). V lost 7 bases to trimming and J lost 3 bases, with 13 bases between them. The CDR3 runs 13 residues. For the CDR3, the DNA is TGTGCCAGCACCTCGTTGGAGGGCTACGAGCAGTACTTC. Its translation: CASTSLEGYEQYF.

The chain recombines TRBV19 with TRBJ2-5; unclear D gene. Trimming took off 7 bases at V and 3 bases at J, with 15 bases between the two ends. Germline CDR1 reads LNHDA; CDR2 reads SQIVND (reference sequence). The CDR3 contains 14 residues. As DNA, the CDR3 is TGTGCCAGTAAAACCGGCCCCCAGGAAGAGACCCAGTACTTC. This codes for CASKTGPQEETQYF.

CDR3 amino acids: CASSRLGQGSSGANVLTF. The CDR3 bases are TGCGCCAGCAGCAGATTAGGACAGGGGAGCTCTGGGGCCAACGTCCTGACTTTC. This chain connects TRBV5-1 to TRBJ2-6; 9 nucleotides align to TRBD1. The CDR3 loop spans 18 amino acids. CDR1 is SGHRS, CDR2 YFSETQ, per germline. Trimming cost V 4 bases and J 0 bases; bases outside gene matches: 8.

The rearrangement links TRBV4-1 to TRBJ1-2; D is perhaps TRBD1 (5 bases). The CDR3 runs to 14 residues. Germline CDR1 and CDR2: MGHRA and YSYEKL. Trimming removed 4 bases at V and 4 bases at J, with 13 bases between. CDR3 nucleotides: TGCGCCAGCAGCCCCTACCGGGACTCCTATGGCTACACCTTC. It encodes CASSPYRDSYGYTF.

V gene TRBV11-2 combines with J gene TRBJ2-2; no clear D. In germline, CDR1 is SGHAT, CDR2 FQNNGV. CDR3 length: 15 amino acids. V was clipped by 6 bases and J by 5 bases, with 16 bases between them. In DNA form, the CDR3 reads TGTGCCAGCAGGGCCCGGCCGGAGTGGACCGGGGAGCTGTTTTTT. Its protein is CASRARPEWTGELFF.

V usage is TRBV5-4 and J usage is TRBJ2-6, with D unclear. V was pared by 3 bases and J by 0 bases, with 7 bases between. The CDR3 extends over 15 amino acids. CDR1 and CDR2 (germline): SGHNT, YYREEE (reference sequence). In nucleotides, the CDR3 is TGTGCCAGCAGCTCCCCGTCCTCTGGGGCCAACGTCCTGACTTTC. As protein: CASSSPSSGANVLTF.

V and J are TRBV18 and TRBJ2-2; 7 nucleotides agree with TRBD2. The CDR3 has 16 residues. V lost 4 bases and J lost 0; bases outside the gene matches: 5. CDR1 is KGHSH, CDR2 LQKENI, per germline. The CDR3 region is CASSRPGLSNTGELFF. CDR3 bases: TGTGCCAGCTCACGCCCGGGACTATCGAACACCGGGGAGCTGTTTTTT.

The V gene is TRBV6-5, the J gene TRBJ2-1, with TRBD2 matching 8 bases. This CDR3 has 16 residues. With 0 bases clipped from V and 6 bases from J, the junction kept 7 bases outside the gene matches. Germline loops: CDR1 MNHEY, CDR2 SVGAGI. The CDR3 sequence: CASSYSSETSVNEQFF. The CDR3 bases are TGTGCCAGCAGTTACTCTAGTGAGACTAGCGTCAATGAGCAGTTCTTC.

The rearrangement joins TRBV7-3 to TRBJ2-3; 16 bases match TRBD2. The CDR3 spans 18 residues. The germline gives CDR1 SGHTA, CDR2 FQGTGA. The V segment lost 5 bases and the J segment 4 bases; nucleotides outside the gene matches: 9. The CDR3 loop is CASSLGTSGGDFADTQYF. The DNA of the CDR3 is TGTGCCAGCAGCCTCGGGACTAGCGGGGGGGATTTCGCAGATACGCAGTATTTT.

This sequence joins TRBV2 and TRBJ1-5; TRBD1 aligns across 9 bases. The V gene's germline CDR1 is SNHLY and CDR2 FYNNEI. The V segment lost 0 bases and the J segment 6 bases; nucleotides outside the gene matches: 3. The CDR3 has 15 residues. DNA for the CDR3: TGTGCCAGCAGTGAAGCGGGACAGGGTGGTCAGCCCCAGCATTTT. Protein product: CASSEAGQGGQPQHF. Full variable domain (rest looked up from reference TRBV2 and TRBJ1-5): EPEVTQTPSHQVTQMGQEVILRCVPISNHLYFYWYRQILGQKVEFLVSFYNNEISEKSEIFDDQFSVERPDGSNFTLKIRSTKLEDSAMYFCASSEAGQGGQPQHFGDGTRLSIL.

The chain has TRBV4-2 and TRBJ2-2; D may be TRBD2 (5 bases). The V and J ends lost 8 bases and 6 bases respectively, with 16 bases between them. CDR1 is LGHNA and CDR2 is YNFKEQ in the germline V gene. The CDR3 has 14 residues. CDR3 DNA: TGTGCCAGCGCAACCCCGGGGTGGGCCGGGGAGCTGTTTTTT. Translating gives CASATPGWAGELFF.

The CDR3 bases are TGTGCCAGCAGTGTTTACAGAGCCTACGAGCAGTACTTC. Translated, it gives CASSVYRAYEQYF. The chain has TRBV2 and TRBJ2-7; no firm D call. The CDR3 length is 13 residues. V lost 4 bases and J 2 bases, leaving 9 bases between the germline ends. Per the germline V gene, CDR1 is SNHLY and CDR2 is FYNNEI.

The chain employs TRBV7-2 and TRBJ2-4; the D gene is possibly TRBD1 (5 bases). V was pared by 1 base and J by 9 bases, with 10 bases between. Germline assignment: CDR1 SGHTA and CDR2 FQGNSA. The CDR3 extends over 13 amino acids. CDR3 DNA sequence: TGTGCCAGCAGCTTAGGGGGCTGGGTCATTCAGTACTTC. Its protein product is CASSLGGWVIQYF.

The genes are TRBV7-6 and TRBJ1-1, with TRBD1 matching over 10 bases. V was pared by 1 base and J by 4 bases, with 9 bases of the junction left unmatched. The V gene's germline CDR1 is SGHVS and CDR2 FNYEAQ. The CDR3 sequence is 17 residues long. The CDR3 DNA follows: TGTGCCAGCAGCTTAGGATGGGGGACAGGGGCGGTCACTGAAGCTTTCTTT. Its protein is CASSLGWGTGAVTEAFF.

The rearrangement links TRBV11-3 to TRBJ1-1; TRBD1 is a possible D gene (6 bases). V lost 4 bases and J 6 bases, leaving 15 bases between the germline ends. This CDR3 has 14 amino acids. Germline lookup yields CDR1 SGHNT and CDR2 YENEEA. The CDR3 DNA sequence: TGTGCCAGCAGCTGGGGGCAGGACACTGCTGAAGCTTTCTTT. Its protein is CASSWGQDTAEAFF.

The chain has TRBV6-5 and TRBJ1-5, with D uncertain. Trimming shortened V by 7 bases and J by 5 bases, and 18 bases separated the two germline ends. The CDR3 is made up of 15 amino acids. Germline lookup yields CDR1 MNHEY and CDR2 SVGAGI. The CDR3 nucleotides read TGTGCCAGCACCAGAATGGGCAGAGACGATCAGCCCCAGCATTTT. Translation: CASTRMGRDDQPQHF.

The chain has TRBV30 and TRBJ1-2; the D gene is possibly TRBD1 (6 bases). Germline CDR1 reads GTSNPN; CDR2 reads SVGIG (reference sequence). V was cut by 5 bases and J by 4 bases, with 14 bases left in between. The CDR3 is made up of 13 amino acids. DNA of the CDR3: TGTGCCTGGGAGGATATACAGGGCTATGGCTACACCTTC. Encoded protein: CAWEDIQGYGYTF.

This rearrangement joins TRBV6-5 to TRBJ2-5; tentatively, D is TRBD2 (5 bases). Germline V CDR1 and CDR2: MNHEY, SVGAGI. Trimming stripped 6 bases from V and 5 bases from J, with 7 bases between. The length of the CDR3 is 11 residues. The CDR3 bases are TGTGCCAGCAGCTTAGCGGAGACCCAGTACTTC. Translating it yields CASSLAETQYF.

V is TRBV28 and J is TRBJ2-3; maybe TRBD2 (5 bases). The ends were cut back, 10 bases at V and 6 bases at J, with 20 bases in the middle. CDR3 size: 14 residues. Germline lookup yields CDR1 MDHEN and CDR2 SYDVKM. CDR3 amino acids: CATEEGGIPDTQYF. The CDR3 DNA reads as TGTGCCACCGAAGAGGGCGGTATACCCGATACGCAGTATTTT.

The chain employs TRBV18 and TRBJ2-3, with D perhaps TRBD1 (7 bases). CDR3 length equals 16 residues. The germline V and J ends were trimmed by 6 bases and 0 bases, with 16 bases remaining between them. The germline V gene has CDR1 KGHSH and CDR2 LQKENI. The CDR3 reads CASSQGRDRSTDTQYF. In DNA, the CDR3 is TGTGCCAGCTCCCAGGGGCGGGACAGAAGCACAGATACGCAGTATTTT.

The CDR3: CSASSGGYYNEQFF. Written as DNA, the CDR3 is TGCAGTGCTAGTTCCGGGGGGTACTACAATGAGCAGTTCTTC. V and J are TRBV20-1 and TRBJ2-1, with TRBD2 matching over 7 bases. J gave up 3 bases and V 3 bases, and 5 bases lay outside the gene matches. There are 14 residues in the CDR3. Germline V gives CDR1 DFQATT, CDR2 SNEGSKA (reference sequence).

This chain connects TRBV11-3 to TRBJ1-1; a weak D match, TRBD1 (5 bases). Trimming took 1 base from V and 7 from J, leaving 7 bases between them. The CDR3 totals 12 residues. Germline V lookup: CDR1 SGHNT, CDR2 YENEEA. CDR3 in amino acids: CASSLGTLEAFF. The CDR3 region has the DNA TGTGCCAGCAGCTTAGGGACACTTGAAGCTTTCTTT.

This rearrangement joins TRBV30 to TRBJ2-5; TRBD2 agrees at 8 bases. V lost 1 base, J lost 4 bases, and 2 bases stayed unmatched. From germline, CDR1 is GTSNPN and CDR2 SVGIG (reference sequence). The CDR3 is 13 amino acids. The CDR3 protein is CAWSARGGETQYF. Written as DNA, the CDR3 is TGTGCCTGGAGTGCCCGGGGGGGAGAGACCCAGTACTTC.

In this sample, this clone turned up once. The chain joins TRBV21-1 to TRBJ2-2; TRBD1, the table's D call, was not compared with the DNA. TRBV21-1 is assigned pseudogene status. The CDR3 is 17 amino acids. The CDR3 region is CASSKGTGKKNTGELFF. CDR3 sequence (DNA): TGTGCCAGCAGCAAAGGGACAGGGAAGAAGAACACCGGGGAGCTGTTTTTT.

A few counts support this clone. This chain uses TRBV21-1 with TRBJ2-3; the table calls TRBD2, which could not be checked here. TRBV21-1 is flagged as a pseudogene. The CDR3 has 19 residues. As DNA, the CDR3 is TGTGCCAGCAGCATTGGACTAGCGGGAAATGTGGCCTTTTCGGATACGCAGTATTTT. Encoded protein: CASSIGLAGNVAFSDTQYF.